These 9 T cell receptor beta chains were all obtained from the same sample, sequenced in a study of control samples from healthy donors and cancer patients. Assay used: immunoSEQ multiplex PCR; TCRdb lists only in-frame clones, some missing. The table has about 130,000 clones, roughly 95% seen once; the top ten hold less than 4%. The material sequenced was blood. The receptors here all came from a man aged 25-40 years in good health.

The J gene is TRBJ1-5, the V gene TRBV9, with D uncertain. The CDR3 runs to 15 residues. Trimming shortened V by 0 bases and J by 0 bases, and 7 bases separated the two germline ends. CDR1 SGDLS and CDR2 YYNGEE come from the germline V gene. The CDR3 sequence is CASSVGGSSNQPQHF. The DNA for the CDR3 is TGTGCCAGCAGCGTAGGTGGCAGTAGCAATCAGCCCCAGCATTTT.

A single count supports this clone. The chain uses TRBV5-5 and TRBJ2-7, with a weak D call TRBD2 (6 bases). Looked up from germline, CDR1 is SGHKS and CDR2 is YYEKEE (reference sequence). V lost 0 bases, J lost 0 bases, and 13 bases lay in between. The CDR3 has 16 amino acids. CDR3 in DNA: TGTGCCAGCAGCTTGGGGACCGGGGGTAACTCCTACGAGCAGTACTTC. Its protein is CASSLGTGGNSYEQYF.

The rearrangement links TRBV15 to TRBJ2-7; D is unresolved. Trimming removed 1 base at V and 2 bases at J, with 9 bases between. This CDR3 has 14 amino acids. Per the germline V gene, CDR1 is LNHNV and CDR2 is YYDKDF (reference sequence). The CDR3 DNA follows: TGTGCCACCAGCAGAGCAGGTTCGGCCTACGAGCAGTACTTC. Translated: CATSRAGSAYEQYF.

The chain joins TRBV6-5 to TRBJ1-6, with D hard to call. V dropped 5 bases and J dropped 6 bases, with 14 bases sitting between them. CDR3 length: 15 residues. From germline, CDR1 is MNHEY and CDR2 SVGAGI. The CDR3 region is CASSIRADSNSPLHF. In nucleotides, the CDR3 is TGTGCCAGCAGTATCCGGGCAGATAGTAATTCACCCCTCCACTTT.

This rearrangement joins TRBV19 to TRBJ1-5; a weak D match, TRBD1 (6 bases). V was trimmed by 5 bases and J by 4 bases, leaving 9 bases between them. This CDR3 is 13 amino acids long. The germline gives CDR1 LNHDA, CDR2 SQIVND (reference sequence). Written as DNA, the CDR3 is TGTGCCAGTAGTGCCCAGGGGAATCAGCCCCAGCATTTT. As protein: CASSAQGNQPQHF.

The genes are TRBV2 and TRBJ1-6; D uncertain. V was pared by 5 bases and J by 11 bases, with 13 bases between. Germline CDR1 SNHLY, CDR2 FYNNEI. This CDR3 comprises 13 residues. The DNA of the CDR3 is TGTGCCAGCAGTTATAGTCTTAGGGCACCCCTCCACTTT. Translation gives CASSYSLRAPLHF.

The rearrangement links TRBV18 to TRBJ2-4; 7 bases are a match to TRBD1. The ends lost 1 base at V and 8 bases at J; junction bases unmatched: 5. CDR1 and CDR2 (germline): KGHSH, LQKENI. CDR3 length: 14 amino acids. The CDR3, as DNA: TGTGCCAGCTCACCACAGGGGGCGTTGCACATTCAGTACTTC. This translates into CASSPQGALHIQYF.

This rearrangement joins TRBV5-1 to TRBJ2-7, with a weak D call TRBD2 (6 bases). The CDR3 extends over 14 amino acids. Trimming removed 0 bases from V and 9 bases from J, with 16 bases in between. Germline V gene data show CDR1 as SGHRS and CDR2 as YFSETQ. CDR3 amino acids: CASSLAGTPLGQYF. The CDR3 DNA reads TGCGCCAGCAGCTTGGCCGGGACTCCACTGGGGCAGTACTTC.

The CDR3 region is CASTAAGQVQPQHF. The CDR3 region has the DNA TGTGCCAGTACCGCCGCGGGGCAAGTTCAGCCCCAGCATTTT. The V call is TRBV18, the J call TRBJ1-5, with D tentatively TRBD1 (5 bases). Germline values: CDR1 KGHSH, CDR2 LQKENI. Trimming removed 9 bases at V and 6 bases at J, with 18 bases between. The CDR3 runs to 14 residues.